This TCR beta chain was sequenced for a study of blood T cell repertoires in COVID-19. Under the authors' procedure: How many nucleated cells were present was estimated from reference gene primer amplification. Sequenced by immunoSEQ multiplex PCR; TCRdb stores in-frame clones only, minus some. V and J calls and clone size come straight from that table; D and trimming were deduced from the DNA. Of 190,000 or so clones in the sample, 85% to 90% were seen once. The germline V gene has CDR1 SGHVS and CDR2 FQNEAQ. This CDR3 comprises 15 residues. Deletions cut 5 bases from V and 0 bases from J, with 10 bases between.

The sample consisted of peripheral blood. The TCR sequence derives from a woman aged 25 to 39 with active or convalescent COVID-19. The rearrangement links TRBV7-8 to TRBJ1-4; D gene ambiguous. The CDR3 DNA reads as TGTGCCAGCAGCCTAACGAGGACAACTAATGAAAAACTGTTTTTT. The encoded protein is CASSLTRTTNEKLFF.